The present T cell receptor beta chain was sequenced within a study of T-cell memory formation after mild COVID-19. TCRdb analysed the 5' RACE reads with MiXCR anew, one entry per CDR3 protein. The table has roughly 16,000 distinct CDR3 sequences, around 25% seen once. This clonotype was sampled from a man younger than 35 who had mild COVID-19 (a few samples of this study predate the infection). Cell type and time point are not known. Sequenced input: PBMCs or a T cell subset sorted from them (not recorded which).

The CDR3 loop reads CASSRGSGAFRETQYF. The CDR3 DNA sequence: TGCGCCAGCAGTCGGGGGTCAGGGGCGTTTCGGGAGACCCAGTACTTC. This chain connects TRBV5-1 to TRBJ2-5; D might be TRBD1 or TRBD2, each matching 6 bases. V shed 5 bases and J shed 5 bases, with 22 bases lying between them. CDR1 SGHRS and CDR2 YFSETQ come from the germline V gene. The CDR3 contains 16 residues.